A selection of T cell receptor beta chains follows, all from one sample in a study of OX40 agonist ivuxolimab in advanced cancers. Profiling relied on immunoSEQ multiplex PCR, and the TCRdb table lists in-frame clones only, not all of them. This sample has 84,000 or so clones, with roughly 88% found just once. Sequencing used CD4+ or CD8+ T cells sorted from blood, obtained in a trial of the OX40 agonist ivuxolimab. These receptors all come from an adult with an advanced solid tumor such as melanoma, head and neck, liver or kidney cancer. Each CDR3 is given without its conserved first and last residue. The order of the fields is V gene, J gene, clone size, CDR3 protein. Clone sizes are given selectively: once, few, many, or a class where the clone is expanded.

TRBV4-2	TRBJ1-6	.	ASSQEGSRAGNSPLH
TRBV6-6	TRBJ1-2	.	ASRGQGNYGYT
TRBV7-6	TRBJ1-3	.	ASSLAVRGVGNSGNTIY
TRBV7-2	TRBJ1-5	.	ASSTSGGGQPQH
TRBV5-4	TRBJ2-5	.	ASSPGQVLETQY
TRBV6-1	TRBJ2-7	.	ASSRQGPSYEQY
TRBV7-7	TRBJ2-2	.	ASSLERNTGELF
TRBV19	TRBJ1-5	.	ASSDKGDGNNQPQH
TRBV6-5	TRBJ2-4	.	ASSYLGGGHQY
TRBV6-5	TRBJ1-3	few	ASSRTGGRGNTIY
TRBV7-7	TRBJ1-5	.	ASSFPPRITNQPQH
TRBV29-1	TRBJ2-7	.	SATTDLANYEQY
TRBV15	TRBJ1-2	.	ATSPTGGREGYT
TRBV4-2	TRBJ2-3	.	ASSPTPGQGTDTQY
TRBV5-6	TRBJ2-3	.	ASSPQAGNSITDTQY
TRBV6-4	TRBJ2-3	.	ASSDTSGGVTDTQY
TRBV18	TRBJ2-7	.	ASSPGRGSGEQY
TRBV5-5	TRBJ2-1	.	ASSLRDRAPKQF
TRBV2	TRBJ2-7	.	ASRMTGVLHEQY
TRBV18	TRBJ1-4	.	ASSPLPGTGRAGGEKLF
TRBV10-1	TRBJ2-7	.	ASRSVLYEQY
TRBV2	TRBJ1-6	.	ASSEAGRGTNSPLH
TRBV29-1	TRBJ2-3	.	SVELLAKDTQY
TRBV6-5	TRBJ2-3	.	ASSSSVGDTQY
TRBV6-5	TRBJ2-1	.	ASSYSKIGNHEQF
TRBV6-6	TRBJ2-7	once	ASTSSSGLSYEQY
TRBV7-9	TRBJ2-2	.	ASSRQGAMNTGELF
TRBV7-8	TRBJ1-5	.	ASSRRQGLSNQPQH
TRBV11-2	TRBJ2-5	.	ASSPIAGAVQETQY
TRBV30	TRBJ1-1	few	AWSAMNTEAF
TRBV27	TRBJ1-3	.	ASSFQAGNTIY
TRBV6-1	TRBJ1-5	.	ASGWGNQPQH
TRBV9	TRBJ1-4	.	ASSDSPTNEKLF
TRBV7-2	TRBJ1-5	.	ASSLDGVNQPQH
TRBV30	TRBJ2-5	.	AWSTPPGGQETQY
TRBV5-8	TRBJ2-1	.	ASSLGAWGHNEQF
TRBV9	TRBJ1-2	.	ASSVGDGTYGYT
TRBV6-6	TRBJ2-7	.	ASSYSGTIPGGY
TRBV6-6	TRBJ1-1	once	ASSYRRDRGGEAF